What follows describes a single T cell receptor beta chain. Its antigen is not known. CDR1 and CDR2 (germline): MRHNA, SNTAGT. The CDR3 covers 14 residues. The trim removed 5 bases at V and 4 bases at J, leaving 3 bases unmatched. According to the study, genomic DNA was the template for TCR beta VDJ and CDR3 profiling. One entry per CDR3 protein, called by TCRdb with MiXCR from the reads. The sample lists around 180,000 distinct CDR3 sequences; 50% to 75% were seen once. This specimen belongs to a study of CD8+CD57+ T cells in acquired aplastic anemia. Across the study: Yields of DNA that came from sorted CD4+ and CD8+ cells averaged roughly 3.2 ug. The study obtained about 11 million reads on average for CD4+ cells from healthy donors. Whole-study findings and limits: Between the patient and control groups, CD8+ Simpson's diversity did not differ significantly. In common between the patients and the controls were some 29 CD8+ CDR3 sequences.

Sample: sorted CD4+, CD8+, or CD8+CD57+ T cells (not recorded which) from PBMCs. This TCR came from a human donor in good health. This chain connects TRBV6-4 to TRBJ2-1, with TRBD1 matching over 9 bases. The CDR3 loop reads CASSPGQGYNEQFF. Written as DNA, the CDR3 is TGTGCCAGCAGTCCGGGACAGGGTTACAATGAGCAGTTCTTC.